This T cell receptor beta chain was sequenced in a study of blood T cells in healthy people across ages. Study-level findings and limits: With donor CMV status unknown, expanded clonotype changes were possibly confounded. Compared with aged donors, long-lived donors showed fewer expanded clones, suggesting selection. Without sorted subsets, naive and antigen-experienced compartments could not be conclusively compared.

A note on this clonotype: What it binds is not known.

A second PCR, run for roughly 7 to 11 cycles, used a sample-barcoded 5' primer plus a J-beta primer mix. TCRdb used MiXCR to reprocess the 5' RACE reads, holding one entry per CDR3 protein. The sample records roughly 1,800,000 distinct CDR3 sequences, around half being singletons. Sequencing was performed on blood. This sequence was found in a woman aged 40 to 50 in good health.

The DNA of the CDR3 is TGTGCCAGCAGTTTGCTAGAACGCAATGAGCAGTACTTC. Its protein is CASSLLERNEQYF. The J gene is TRBJ2-4, the V gene TRBV6-2 or TRBV6-3, with D unresolved. The CDR3 spans 13 residues. V gave up 4 bases and J gave up 13 bases, with 17 bases separating them. The germline gives CDR1 MNHEY, CDR2 SVGEGT.